This is a list of T cell receptor beta chains from one sample in a study of T cells after posttransplantation cyclophosphamide. Clones were sequenced by immunoSEQ multiplex PCR, and TCRdb holds only the in-frame ones, with some missing. Here the sample spans tens of thousands of clones, roughly 67% being singletons. Sequenced material: memory CD4+ T cells sorted from PBMCs. These receptors were taken from an older woman in good health, CMV-negative, and a related stem cell transplant donor. CDR3s include the opening cysteine and the closing phenylalanine or tryptophan. The order of the fields is CDR3 DNA, CDR3 protein, V gene, J gene, clone size, D gene. The D gene is left open where the match is weak. Clone size is stated in some rows and not others, as once, few, many or a class when expanded.

cdr3_nt: TGTGCCAGCAGTGATTGGATTCAGGGCAGTAATGAAGCTTTCTTT; cdr3_aa: CASSDWIQGSNEAFF; v_call: TRBV6-1; j_call: TRBJ1-1; clone_size: once; d_call: -
cdr3_nt: TGCGCCAGCAATCGGGCGGGAGGGGGCTCCTACAATGAGCAGTTCTTC; cdr3_aa: CASNRAGGGSYNEQFF; v_call: TRBV5-1; j_call: TRBJ2-1; clone_size: -; d_call: TRBD2
cdr3_nt: TGTGCCAGCAGCGTAGGTGTGACAGGGGGCAGAAGAAACACCATATATTTT; cdr3_aa: CASSVGVTGGRRNTIYF; v_call: TRBV9; j_call: TRBJ1-3; clone_size: -; d_call: TRBD1
cdr3_nt: TGTGCCTGCCCGGGACATTGCTCTGGAAACACCATATATTTT; cdr3_aa: CACPGHCSGNTIYF; v_call: TRBV6-4; j_call: TRBJ1-3; clone_size: -; d_call: -
cdr3_nt: TGTGCCAGTACCCTAGTAGGGAGACTAGCCCACGGGGAGCTGTTTTTT; cdr3_aa: CASTLVGRLAHGELFF; v_call: TRBV19; j_call: TRBJ2-2; clone_size: -; d_call: TRBD2
cdr3_nt: TGTGCCATCTCGACTAGCGGGAGTCAAGATACGCAGTATTTT; cdr3_aa: CAISTSGSQDTQYF; v_call: TRBV10-3; j_call: TRBJ2-3; clone_size: -; d_call: TRBD2
cdr3_nt: TGCGCCAGCAGCCAGCCGGACAGGGCCGCCTATGGCTACACCTTC; cdr3_aa: CASSQPDRAAYGYTF; v_call: TRBV4-1; j_call: TRBJ1-2; clone_size: once; d_call: TRBD1
cdr3_nt: TGCGCCAGCTTGGGTACAGGGTACAATGAGCAGTTCTTC; cdr3_aa: CASLGTGYNEQFF; v_call: TRBV5-1; j_call: TRBJ2-1; clone_size: few; d_call: -
cdr3_nt: TGTGCCAGCAGCAGCGGGACCCTCCACGAGCAGTACTTC; cdr3_aa: CASSSGTLHEQYF; v_call: TRBV5-6; j_call: TRBJ2-7; clone_size: -; d_call: TRBD2
cdr3_nt: TGCGCCAGCAGCCACCGGGACAGGGCGCCTTACGAGCAGTACTTC; cdr3_aa: CASSHRDRAPYEQYF; v_call: TRBV4-1; j_call: TRBJ2-7; clone_size: -; d_call: TRBD1
cdr3_nt: TGTGCCAGCTCCCCTGTGGGGAGCTCCTACGAGCAGTACTTC; cdr3_aa: CASSPVGSSYEQYF; v_call: TRBV18; j_call: TRBJ2-7; clone_size: -; d_call: -
cdr3_nt: TGTGCCAGAAGCGATGAGCCCTTC; cdr3_aa: CARSDEPF; v_call: TRBV5-3; j_call: TRBJ2-7; clone_size: -; d_call: -
cdr3_nt: TGTGCCGTACTCGACATGATGAACACTGAAGCTTTCTTT; cdr3_aa: CAVLDMMNTEAFF; v_call: TRBV19; j_call: TRBJ1-1; clone_size: -; d_call: -
cdr3_nt: TGTGCCACCAGCAGGAACGGGGAGTACCAAGAGACCCAGTACTTC; cdr3_aa: CATSRNGEYQETQYF; v_call: TRBV15; j_call: TRBJ2-5; clone_size: -; d_call: -
cdr3_nt: TGTGCCAGCAGTTCCCAACAGGGGAACTATGGCTACACCTTC; cdr3_aa: CASSSQQGNYGYTF; v_call: TRBV6-1; j_call: TRBJ1-2; clone_size: few; d_call: TRBD1
cdr3_nt: TGTGCCAGTAGTATGCGGGGGGGCCGAGATACGCAGTATTTT; cdr3_aa: CASSMRGGRDTQYF; v_call: TRBV19; j_call: TRBJ2-3; clone_size: -; d_call: TRBD2
cdr3_nt: TGTGCCAGTAGTCTACAGGGGGCGAGTCAGCCCCAGCATTTT; cdr3_aa: CASSLQGASQPQHF; v_call: TRBV19; j_call: TRBJ1-5; clone_size: once; d_call: TRBD1
cdr3_nt: TGTGCCAGTAGTATACCGGGACAGGGAAGCAACGAGCAGTACTTC; cdr3_aa: CASSIPGQGSNEQYF; v_call: TRBV19; j_call: TRBJ2-7; clone_size: -; d_call: TRBD1
cdr3_nt: TGTGCCAGCAGTCTTGACAGCTCCAATCAGCCCCAGCATTTT; cdr3_aa: CASSLDSSNQPQHF; v_call: TRBV2; j_call: TRBJ1-5; clone_size: medium-sized; d_call: -
cdr3_nt: TGTGCCAGCAGCTTGGCGACAGAGGTATCCTCTGGGGCCAACGTCCTGACTTTC; cdr3_aa: CASSLATEVSSGANVLTF; v_call: TRBV13; j_call: TRBJ2-6; clone_size: -; d_call: -
cdr3_nt: TGCGCCAGCAGCTTCGCGGGACAGGACACTGAAGCTTTCTTT; cdr3_aa: CASSFAGQDTEAFF; v_call: TRBV5-1; j_call: TRBJ1-1; clone_size: few; d_call: TRBD1
cdr3_nt: TGTGCCAGCAGCACACAGGGGAGGTGGAATGAAAAACTGTTTTTT; cdr3_aa: CASSTQGRWNEKLFF; v_call: TRBV5-6; j_call: TRBJ1-4; clone_size: -; d_call: TRBD1
cdr3_nt: TGCGCCAGCAGCCGAGGACTAGCGGGGGCTGGCGCCGGGGAGCTGTTTTTT; cdr3_aa: CASSRGLAGAGAGELFF; v_call: TRBV4-1; j_call: TRBJ2-2; clone_size: -; d_call: TRBD2
cdr3_nt: TGTGCCAGCAGCTTATTCCCGACGGGGGGCGGCACTGAAGCTTTCTTT; cdr3_aa: CASSLFPTGGGTEAFF; v_call: TRBV7-8; j_call: TRBJ1-1; clone_size: -; d_call: -
cdr3_nt: TGCGCCAGCAGCTCGGCTGACAGGATGTATGGTCTGTACTTC; cdr3_aa: CASSSADRMYGLYF; v_call: TRBV5-1; j_call: TRBJ2-7; clone_size: -; d_call: -
cdr3_nt: TGTGCCAGTGGACAGAAGAACACTGAAGCTTTCTTT; cdr3_aa: CASGQKNTEAFF; v_call: TRBV19; j_call: TRBJ1-1; clone_size: -; d_call: -
cdr3_nt: TGTGCCAGCTCACCGGCAGGGGCCTACGAGCAGTACTTC; cdr3_aa: CASSPAGAYEQYF; v_call: TRBV18; j_call: TRBJ2-7; clone_size: few; d_call: -
cdr3_nt: TGCAGTGCTCCCGCAGGGAATGGCTACACCTTC; cdr3_aa: CSAPAGNGYTF; v_call: TRBV20-1; j_call: TRBJ1-2; clone_size: -; d_call: -
cdr3_nt: TGTGCCAGCAGGGAACAGGTAACAATGAACACTGAAGCTTTCTTT; cdr3_aa: CASREQVTMNTEAFF; v_call: TRBV2; j_call: TRBJ1-1; clone_size: -; d_call: -
cdr3_nt: TGTGCCAGCAGCTTAGCGCGGGCTAGTTTGGAATCCAATGAGCAGTTCTTC; cdr3_aa: CASSLARASLESNEQFF; v_call: TRBV7-9; j_call: TRBJ2-1; clone_size: -; d_call: -
cdr3_nt: TGTGCCAGCGGGCAGGGACTCGAGCAGTACTTC; cdr3_aa: CASGQGLEQYF; v_call: TRBV6-5; j_call: TRBJ2-7; clone_size: -; d_call: -
cdr3_nt: TGTGCCAGTAGTATACGGACGGGGGATAACACTGAAGCTTTCTTT; cdr3_aa: CASSIRTGDNTEAFF; v_call: TRBV19; j_call: TRBJ1-1; clone_size: medium-sized; d_call: -
cdr3_nt: TGTGCCATCATGGAGACTAGCGGGACTTCCTACGAGCAGTACTTC; cdr3_aa: CAIMETSGTSYEQYF; v_call: TRBV10-3; j_call: TRBJ2-7; clone_size: medium-sized; d_call: TRBD2
cdr3_nt: TGTGCCAGCAGCTTAGTCGCAGCGGGGATAAACGAGCAGTACTTC; cdr3_aa: CASSLVAAGINEQYF; v_call: TRBV7-2; j_call: TRBJ2-7; clone_size: few; d_call: TRBD2
cdr3_nt: TGCGCCAGCAGAGGGGGCCGAGCTAAGGAGCAGTACTTC; cdr3_aa: CASRGGRAKEQYF; v_call: TRBV10-2; j_call: TRBJ2-7; clone_size: few; d_call: TRBD1
cdr3_nt: TGTGCCAGCGCCGAGTCCTACAATGAGCAGTTCTTC; cdr3_aa: CASAESYNEQFF; v_call: TRBV6-1; j_call: TRBJ2-1; clone_size: -; d_call: -
cdr3_nt: TGTGCCAGCAGCACCGGGACTAGCGCTTACGAGCAGTACTTC; cdr3_aa: CASSTGTSAYEQYF; v_call: TRBV7-2; j_call: TRBJ2-7; clone_size: -; d_call: TRBD2
cdr3_nt: TGTGCCAGTAGTATTCGCCTGTTCAGGGAAGAGCAGTACTTC; cdr3_aa: CASSIRLFREEQYF; v_call: TRBV19; j_call: TRBJ2-7; clone_size: few; d_call: -
cdr3_nt: TGCGCCAGCAGCTTCGGGGGGGCCGGGTACGAGCAGTACTTC; cdr3_aa: CASSFGGAGYEQYF; v_call: TRBV5-1; j_call: TRBJ2-7; clone_size: once; d_call: TRBD2
cdr3_nt: TGTGCCAGCAGCCTCCCTCGCGGACAGTCACCCCTCCACTTT; cdr3_aa: CASSLPRGQSPLHF; v_call: TRBV7-2; j_call: TRBJ1-6; clone_size: once; d_call: -
cdr3_nt: TGTGCCAGCAGCGTAGGGACAGGGGGCGCGGGGGCCGGGGAGCTGTTTTTT; cdr3_aa: CASSVGTGGAGAGELFF; v_call: TRBV9; j_call: TRBJ2-2; clone_size: -; d_call: TRBD1
cdr3_nt: TGCGCCAGCAGCCAATCAATGACAGGGGTGCTGGAAAATGAAGCTTTCTTT; cdr3_aa: CASSQSMTGVLENEAFF; v_call: TRBV4-1; j_call: TRBJ1-1; clone_size: -; d_call: TRBD1
cdr3_nt: TGTGCCAGCTCACCCTACCGGGACAGGGGGCTCTACACCTTC; cdr3_aa: CASSPYRDRGLYTF; v_call: TRBV18; j_call: TRBJ1-2; clone_size: -; d_call: TRBD1
cdr3_nt: TGTGCCAGTAGTTCGGCGGCTATGGCCGGGGAGCTGTTTTTT; cdr3_aa: CASSSAAMAGELFF; v_call: TRBV19; j_call: TRBJ2-2; clone_size: -; d_call: -
cdr3_nt: TGTGCCAGCAGCTTACCTAACAGGGGCGGCTACACCTTC; cdr3_aa: CASSLPNRGGYTF; v_call: TRBV7-6; j_call: TRBJ1-2; clone_size: -; d_call: TRBD1
cdr3_nt: TGTGCCAGCTCACCAGTTGGGACAGGGGGGAACACTGAAGCTTTCTTT; cdr3_aa: CASSPVGTGGNTEAFF; v_call: TRBV18; j_call: TRBJ1-1; clone_size: -; d_call: TRBD1
cdr3_nt: TGTGCCACCAGCAGAGCGGGGAATGAGCAGTTCTTC; cdr3_aa: CATSRAGNEQFF; v_call: TRBV15; j_call: TRBJ2-1; clone_size: -; d_call: -
cdr3_nt: TGCAGCGCACAGGGGGCGGAAGGTTCACCCCTCCACTTT; cdr3_aa: CSAQGAEGSPLHF; v_call: TRBV29-1; j_call: TRBJ1-6; clone_size: -; d_call: TRBD1